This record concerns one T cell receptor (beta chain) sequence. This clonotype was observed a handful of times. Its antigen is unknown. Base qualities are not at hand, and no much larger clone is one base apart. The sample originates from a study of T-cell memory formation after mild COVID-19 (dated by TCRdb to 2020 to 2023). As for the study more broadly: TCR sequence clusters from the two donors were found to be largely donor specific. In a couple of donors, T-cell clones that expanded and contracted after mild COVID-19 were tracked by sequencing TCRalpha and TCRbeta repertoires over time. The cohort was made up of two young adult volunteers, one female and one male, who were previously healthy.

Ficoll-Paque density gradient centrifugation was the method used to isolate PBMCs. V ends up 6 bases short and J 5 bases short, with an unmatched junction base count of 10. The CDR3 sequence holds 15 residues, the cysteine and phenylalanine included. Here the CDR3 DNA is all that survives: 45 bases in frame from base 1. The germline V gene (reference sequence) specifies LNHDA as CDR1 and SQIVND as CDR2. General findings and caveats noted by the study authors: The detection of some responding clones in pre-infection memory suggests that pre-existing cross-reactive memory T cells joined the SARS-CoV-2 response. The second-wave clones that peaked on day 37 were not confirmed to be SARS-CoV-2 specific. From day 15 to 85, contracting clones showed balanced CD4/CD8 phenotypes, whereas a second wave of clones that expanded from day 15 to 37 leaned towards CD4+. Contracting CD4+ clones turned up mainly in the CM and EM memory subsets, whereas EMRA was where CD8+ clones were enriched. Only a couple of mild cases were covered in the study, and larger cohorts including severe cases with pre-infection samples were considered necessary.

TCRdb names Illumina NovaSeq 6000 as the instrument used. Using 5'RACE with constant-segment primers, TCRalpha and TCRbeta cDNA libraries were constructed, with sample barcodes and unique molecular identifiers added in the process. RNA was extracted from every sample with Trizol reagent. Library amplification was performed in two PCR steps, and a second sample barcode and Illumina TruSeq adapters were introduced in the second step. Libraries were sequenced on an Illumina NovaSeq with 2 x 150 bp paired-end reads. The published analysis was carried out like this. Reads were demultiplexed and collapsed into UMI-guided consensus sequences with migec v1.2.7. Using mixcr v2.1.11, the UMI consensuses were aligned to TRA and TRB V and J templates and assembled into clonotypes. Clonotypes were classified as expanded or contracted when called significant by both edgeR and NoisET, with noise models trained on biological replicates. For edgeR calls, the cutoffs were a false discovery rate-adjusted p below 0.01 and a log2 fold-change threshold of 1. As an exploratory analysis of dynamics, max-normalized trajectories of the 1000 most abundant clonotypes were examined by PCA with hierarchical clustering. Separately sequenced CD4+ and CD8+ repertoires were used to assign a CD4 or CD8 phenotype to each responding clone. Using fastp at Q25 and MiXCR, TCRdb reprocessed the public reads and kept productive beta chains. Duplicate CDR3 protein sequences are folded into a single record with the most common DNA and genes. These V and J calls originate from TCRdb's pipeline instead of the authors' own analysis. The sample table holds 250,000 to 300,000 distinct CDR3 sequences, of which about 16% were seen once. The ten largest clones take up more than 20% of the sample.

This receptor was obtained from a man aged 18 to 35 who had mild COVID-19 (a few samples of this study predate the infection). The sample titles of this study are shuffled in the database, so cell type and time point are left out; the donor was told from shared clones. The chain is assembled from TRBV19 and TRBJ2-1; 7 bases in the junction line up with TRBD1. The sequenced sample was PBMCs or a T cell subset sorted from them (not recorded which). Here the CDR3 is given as CASRTPRTGHNEQFF. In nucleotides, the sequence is TGTGCCAGTAGAACTCCCCGGACAGGCCACAATGAGCAGTTCTTC. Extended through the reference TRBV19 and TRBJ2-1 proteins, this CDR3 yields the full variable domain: DGGITQSPKYLFRKEGQNVTLSCEQNLNHDAMYWYRQDPGQGLRLIYYSQIVNDFQKGDIAEGYSVSREKKESFPLTVTSAQKNPTAFYLCASRTPRTGHNEQFFGPGTRLTVL.